This T cell receptor (beta chain) was sequenced in a study of cytomegalovirus exposure and HLA in healthy donors. J was trimmed by 8 bases and V by 6 bases; bases with no gene match: 7. This CDR3 is built from 13 residues. Germline V gene lookup returns CDR1 MNHEY and CDR2 SMNVEV (reference sequence). Nominal health characterized the donors when sampled, though unrecorded immune exposures were likely. The primer mix had 60 Vbeta and 13 Jbeta primers. The protocol was immunoSEQ multiplex PCR, while the TCRdb copy is restricted to in-frame clones and leaves out a portion. The listing contains 45,000 to 60,000 clones. Regarding the study as a whole: In vitro confirmation showed three CMV-associated chains to be CMV antigen specific. Only CMV serostatus was available as immune exposure information. Earlier analysis found most TCR beta V segments productive about 87% or about 30% of the time.

About this clone: Its antigen is not known.

The receptor was isolated from a male donor in good health and CMV-seronegative. Sequences were obtained from PBMCs. The chain has TRBV27 and TRBJ1-2; 9 nucleotides align to TRBD1. Here the CDR3 reads CASRTTGGYGYTF. CDR3 DNA sequence: TGTGCCAGCAGAACGACAGGGGGGTACGGCTACACCTTC.